These T cell receptor beta chains were read from a single sample in a study of B cell selection in AIRE deficiency. Clones were sequenced by immunoSEQ multiplex PCR, and TCRdb holds only the in-frame ones, with some missing. The sample comprises around 26,000 clones, about 90% of which are singletons, and approximately 1.1% rests with the top ten. Material for sequencing was CD4+CD25+ Tregs sorted from PBMCs. These receptors were taken from a human donor in good health. Each CDR3 is given with its conserved first and last residue. D genes are given only for firm matches. Only some rows state a clone size, as once, few, many or a class for expanded clones.

v_call: TRBV7-9; clone_size: -; d_call: -; j_call: TRBJ1-6; cdr3_nt: TGTGCCAGCAGCAAGGGACCAGGGGATTCACCCCTCCACTTT; cdr3_aa: CASSKGPGDSPLHF
v_call: TRBV5-1; clone_size: -; d_call: -; j_call: TRBJ2-5; cdr3_nt: TGCGCCAGCAGCTCCCAAAGAAGGGGGAGTGGAGAGACCCAGTACTTC; cdr3_aa: CASSSQRRGSGETQYF
v_call: TRBV11-2; clone_size: -; d_call: -; j_call: TRBJ1-2; cdr3_nt: TGTGCCAGCAGCTTAGATACGGGGAGCTATGGCTACACCTTC; cdr3_aa: CASSLDTGSYGYTF
v_call: TRBV5-5; clone_size: -; d_call: TRBD1; j_call: TRBJ2-7; cdr3_nt: TGTGCCAGCAGCTCAGGACAGGGGCTCTCGTACGAGCAGTACTTC; cdr3_aa: CASSSGQGLSYEQYF
v_call: TRBV9; clone_size: -; d_call: -; j_call: TRBJ1-3; cdr3_nt: TGTGCCAGCAACCGGGACATGGGGTCTGGAAACACCATATATTTT; cdr3_aa: CASNRDMGSGNTIYF
v_call: TRBV18; clone_size: -; d_call: -; j_call: TRBJ1-5; cdr3_nt: TGTGCCAGCTCACCGAACACCGGAACCATCTATAGCAATCAGCCCCAGCATTTT; cdr3_aa: CASSPNTGTIYSNQPQHF
v_call: TRBV5-6; clone_size: -; d_call: TRBD1; j_call: TRBJ2-7; cdr3_nt: TGTGCCAGCAGCTCACGGACAGGAGACTACGAGCAGTACTTC; cdr3_aa: CASSSRTGDYEQYF
v_call: TRBV15; clone_size: -; d_call: -; j_call: TRBJ1-2; cdr3_nt: TGTGCCACCAGCAGAGATACATTTAACTATGGCTACACCTTC; cdr3_aa: CATSRDTFNYGYTF
v_call: TRBV6-1; clone_size: once; d_call: -; j_call: TRBJ1-6; cdr3_nt: TGTGCCAGCAGTGGGTCCTATAATTCACCCCTCCACTTT; cdr3_aa: CASSGSYNSPLHF
v_call: TRBV7-6; clone_size: -; d_call: -; j_call: TRBJ1-6; cdr3_nt: TGTGCCAGCAGCCCGGACGGGGATTCACCCCTCCACTTT; cdr3_aa: CASSPDGDSPLHF
v_call: TRBV5-1; clone_size: -; d_call: TRBD1; j_call: TRBJ2-7; cdr3_nt: TGCGCCAGCAGCTTAGACGGGACAGGTCGCTACGAGCAGTACTTC; cdr3_aa: CASSLDGTGRYEQYF
v_call: TRBV5-1; clone_size: -; d_call: -; j_call: TRBJ2-1; cdr3_nt: TGCGCCAGCAGCCCTGAAGTGGGTTCAGGCGATGAGCAGTTCTTC; cdr3_aa: CASSPEVGSGDEQFF
v_call: TRBV19; clone_size: -; d_call: -; j_call: TRBJ1-2; cdr3_nt: TGTGCCAGTAGTTCCAGGGTGTACGGCTACACCTTC; cdr3_aa: CASSSRVYGYTF
v_call: TRBV7-8; clone_size: -; d_call: -; j_call: TRBJ2-7; cdr3_nt: TGTGCCAGCAGCCCTCGGGATTCCTCTGTGTACTTC; cdr3_aa: CASSPRDSSVYF
v_call: TRBV6-1; clone_size: -; d_call: -; j_call: TRBJ1-2; cdr3_nt: TGTGCCACCCCCAGGTGCAGGGTGTGGGGCTACACCTTC; cdr3_aa: CATPRCRVWGYTF
v_call: TRBV2; clone_size: -; d_call: TRBD1; j_call: TRBJ1-5; cdr3_nt: TGTGCCAGCAGCCGGGACAGGGGAGGTCAGCCCCAGCATTTT; cdr3_aa: CASSRDRGGQPQHF
v_call: TRBV5-5; clone_size: -; d_call: -; j_call: TRBJ2-7; cdr3_nt: TGTGCCAGCAGCTTGCTGGACACTCGTATGGAGCAGTACTTC; cdr3_aa: CASSLLDTRMEQYF
v_call: TRBV18; clone_size: -; d_call: -; j_call: TRBJ1-1; cdr3_nt: TGTGCCAGCTCACCAGGATCGAGTGAAGCTTTCTTT; cdr3_aa: CASSPGSSEAFF
v_call: TRBV6-6; clone_size: -; d_call: -; j_call: TRBJ2-1; cdr3_nt: TGTGCCAGCAGTTATTGGCCGGGGAGCTCCTACAATGAGCAGTTCTTC; cdr3_aa: CASSYWPGSSYNEQFF
v_call: TRBV27; clone_size: -; d_call: TRBD1; j_call: TRBJ1-3; cdr3_nt: TGTGCCAGCAGTCCGGGGACAGGGTACGGTCACACCATATATTTT; cdr3_aa: CASSPGTGYGHTIYF
v_call: TRBV5-1; clone_size: -; d_call: TRBD1; j_call: TRBJ1-4; cdr3_nt: TGCGCCAGCAGCTCCGGACAGGGTGAAGAAAAACTGTTTTTT; cdr3_aa: CASSSGQGEEKLFF
v_call: TRBV6-1; clone_size: -; d_call: -; j_call: TRBJ2-5; cdr3_nt: TGTGCCAGCTCAAGACAGGCTTGGGAGACCCAGTACTTC; cdr3_aa: CASSRQAWETQYF
v_call: TRBV27; clone_size: once; d_call: -; j_call: TRBJ1-5; cdr3_nt: TGTGCCAGCAGTTACGGGGGGGGGCGGACCAATCAGCCCCAGCATTTT; cdr3_aa: CASSYGGGRTNQPQHF
v_call: TRBV5-1; clone_size: -; d_call: -; j_call: TRBJ1-4; cdr3_nt: TGCGCCAGCAAGGGTAGTCCTAATGAAAAACTGTTTTTT; cdr3_aa: CASKGSPNEKLFF
v_call: TRBV6-6; clone_size: -; d_call: -; j_call: TRBJ1-2; cdr3_nt: TGTGCCAGCAAAAATCAAGGGGTTGGGAAGGATGGCTACACCTTC; cdr3_aa: CASKNQGVGKDGYTF
v_call: TRBV7-2; clone_size: -; d_call: TRBD2; j_call: TRBJ2-5; cdr3_nt: TGTGCCAGCAGTAGAGGACTAGCTTGGTCAGAGACCCAGTACTTC; cdr3_aa: CASSRGLAWSETQYF
v_call: TRBV5-4; clone_size: -; d_call: TRBD2; j_call: TRBJ2-7; cdr3_nt: TGTGCCAGCAGCCCGAGGGGTGAGCGGGGGGGCGGCGAGCAGTACTTC; cdr3_aa: CASSPRGERGGGEQYF
v_call: TRBV9; clone_size: -; d_call: -; j_call: TRBJ1-1; cdr3_nt: TGTGCCAGCAGCGCAATGACAGGGAACACTGAAGCTTTCTTT; cdr3_aa: CASSAMTGNTEAFF
v_call: TRBV27; clone_size: -; d_call: -; j_call: TRBJ2-3; cdr3_nt: TGTGCCAGCAGTTCCCCTTTCTTAGATACGCAGTATTTT; cdr3_aa: CASSSPFLDTQYF
v_call: TRBV2; clone_size: -; d_call: -; j_call: TRBJ1-2; cdr3_nt: TGTGCCAGCAATTCCCGGACAGCCAACTATGGCTACACCTTC; cdr3_aa: CASNSRTANYGYTF
v_call: TRBV5-1; clone_size: -; d_call: -; j_call: TRBJ2-3; cdr3_nt: TGCGCCAGCAGCGGGGGGCTCGGGGATACGCAGTATTTT; cdr3_aa: CASSGGLGDTQYF
v_call: TRBV2; clone_size: -; d_call: -; j_call: TRBJ1-2; cdr3_nt: TGTGCCAGCAGTCGTATCCTTGACACAGGGAGATCCTTAGACTATGGCTACACCTTC; cdr3_aa: CASSRILDTGRSLDYGYTF
v_call: TRBV7-9; clone_size: once; d_call: -; j_call: TRBJ1-3; cdr3_nt: TGTGCCAGCAGCTTAGTGACCGGTGGGGCAGCAGGAGGAAACACCATATATTTT; cdr3_aa: CASSLVTGGAAGGNTIYF
v_call: TRBV19; clone_size: -; d_call: TRBD1; j_call: TRBJ1-1; cdr3_nt: TGTGCCACTAGGGACAGGGGAACTGAAGCTTTCTTT; cdr3_aa: CATRDRGTEAFF
v_call: TRBV4-3; clone_size: -; d_call: -; j_call: TRBJ1-3; cdr3_nt: TGCGCCAGCAGCCAAGATGTGGCATTTGCTCGAAACACCATATATTTT; cdr3_aa: CASSQDVAFARNTIYF
v_call: TRBV2; clone_size: -; d_call: -; j_call: TRBJ2-5; cdr3_nt: TGTGCCAGCAGCCGAGCTGTCAACGACCAAGAGACCCAGTACTTC; cdr3_aa: CASSRAVNDQETQYF
v_call: TRBV6-1; clone_size: -; d_call: -; j_call: TRBJ1-1; cdr3_nt: TGTGCCAGCAGTGAAGCGAGGACAGTAAAAAAAAACACTGAAGCTTTCTTT; cdr3_aa: CASSEARTVKKNTEAFF
v_call: TRBV2; clone_size: -; d_call: -; j_call: TRBJ2-2; cdr3_nt: TGTGCCAGCAGTCAGATAAAGGACTCGGCAGGGGAGCTGTTTTTT; cdr3_aa: CASSQIKDSAGELFF
v_call: TRBV5-1; clone_size: -; d_call: -; j_call: TRBJ2-7; cdr3_nt: TGCGCCAGCAGCTTGGATGGGGGCAGCGCCGATCTGTACTTC; cdr3_aa: CASSLDGGSADLYF
v_call: TRBV5-1; clone_size: few; d_call: -; j_call: TRBJ2-3; cdr3_nt: TGCGCCAGCAGCCCCGGGGGCCTCTCGGCAGATACGCAGTATTTT; cdr3_aa: CASSPGGLSADTQYF
v_call: TRBV18; clone_size: -; d_call: -; j_call: TRBJ1-4; cdr3_nt: TGTGCCAGCTCCACGGGCCTCGGGGAAAAACTGTTTTTT; cdr3_aa: CASSTGLGEKLFF
v_call: TRBV7-3; clone_size: -; d_call: TRBD2; j_call: TRBJ2-1; cdr3_nt: TGTGCCAGCAGCCCAAAGGAGGGCGCTAGCGGGGTGTTCTTC; cdr3_aa: CASSPKEGASGVFF
v_call: TRBV7-2; clone_size: -; d_call: -; j_call: TRBJ2-2; cdr3_nt: TGTGCCAGCAGTAGTACAGGTCTTATCACCGGGGAGCTGTTTTTT; cdr3_aa: CASSSTGLITGELFF
v_call: TRBV6-5; clone_size: -; d_call: -; j_call: TRBJ1-2; cdr3_nt: TGTGCCAGCAGCTACTCGGCCACCGATCCCCTCTATGGCTACACCTTC; cdr3_aa: CASSYSATDPLYGYTF
v_call: TRBV7-2; clone_size: once; d_call: -; j_call: TRBJ2-4; cdr3_nt: TGTGCCAGCAGCCTAGAGACGGGTAAAAACATTCAGTACTTC; cdr3_aa: CASSLETGKNIQYF
v_call: TRBV6-1; clone_size: -; d_call: -; j_call: TRBJ2-7; cdr3_nt: TGTGCCAGCAGTGAAGTCGATGCGCTACACGAGCAGTACTTC; cdr3_aa: CASSEVDALHEQYF
v_call: TRBV6-4; clone_size: once; d_call: -; j_call: TRBJ2-1; cdr3_nt: TGTGCCAGCAGTGTAGAGGAGGGGTCTGAGCAGTTCTTC; cdr3_aa: CASSVEEGSEQFF
v_call: TRBV2; clone_size: -; d_call: -; j_call: TRBJ1-1; cdr3_nt: TGTGCCAGCACTGAATTAGTAGCTTTCTTT; cdr3_aa: CASTELVAFF
v_call: TRBV30; clone_size: -; d_call: -; j_call: TRBJ2-7; cdr3_nt: TGTGCCTGGAGTGGAGGATCCTACGAGCAGTACTTC; cdr3_aa: CAWSGGSYEQYF
v_call: TRBV7-9; clone_size: -; d_call: TRBD1; j_call: TRBJ2-5; cdr3_nt: TGTGCCACCTGGGACAGCCAAGAGACCCAGTACTTC; cdr3_aa: CATWDSQETQYF
v_call: TRBV5-4; clone_size: -; d_call: -; j_call: TRBJ1-2; cdr3_nt: TGTGCCAGCAGCTCGGACCCACAGGGATATGGCTACACCTTC; cdr3_aa: CASSSDPQGYGYTF
v_call: TRBV14; clone_size: -; d_call: TRBD1; j_call: TRBJ1-6; cdr3_nt: TGTGCCAGCAGCGTACAAACAGGGGGAAATTCACCCCTCCACTTT; cdr3_aa: CASSVQTGGNSPLHF
v_call: TRBV4-3; clone_size: -; d_call: -; j_call: TRBJ2-3; cdr3_nt: TGCGCCAGCAGCCAAGGAACGGTGGGTGATACGCAGTATTTT; cdr3_aa: CASSQGTVGDTQYF
v_call: TRBV15; clone_size: -; d_call: -; j_call: TRBJ1-2; cdr3_nt: TGTGCCACCAGCAGTTGGACAGAGGGGGGCTACACCTTC; cdr3_aa: CATSSWTEGGYTF
v_call: TRBV30; clone_size: once; d_call: -; j_call: TRBJ2-7; cdr3_nt: TGTGCCTGGAGTGGGGACCGGATCGAGACAGAGCAGTACTTC; cdr3_aa: CAWSGDRIETEQYF
v_call: TRBV10-1; clone_size: -; d_call: -; j_call: TRBJ2-5; cdr3_nt: TGCGCCAGCAGTGAGTCGAACGGGGAGACCCAGTACTTC; cdr3_aa: CASSESNGETQYF
v_call: TRBV29-1; clone_size: -; d_call: -; j_call: TRBJ2-5; cdr3_nt: TGCAGCGTTGATCTGGGATCGTACTTC; cdr3_aa: CSVDLGSYF
v_call: TRBV9; clone_size: -; d_call: TRBD1; j_call: TRBJ2-7; cdr3_nt: TGTGCCAGCAGCGTAGATGAGGGACAGTTCTACGAGCAGTACTTC; cdr3_aa: CASSVDEGQFYEQYF
v_call: TRBV4-2; clone_size: once; d_call: -; j_call: TRBJ2-4; cdr3_nt: TGTGCCAGCACCACCGGCCCCCTCTCCAACATTCAGTACTTC; cdr3_aa: CASTTGPLSNIQYF